One sample yielded the 24 T cell receptor beta chains listed below, sequenced in a study of T cells after posttransplantation cyclophosphamide. Some clones are missing from TCRdb's copy, which holds only in-frame ones; the method was immunoSEQ multiplex PCR. There are about 2,800 clones in the sample; about 83% occur only once, and about 12% lies in the top ten. The sequenced material came from CD8+ T cells sorted from PBMCs. The receptor source for this set is a woman in her forties or fifties in good health and a related stem cell transplant donor.

This rearrangement joins TRBV4-1 to TRBJ2-7, with 9 nucleotides matching TRBD1. This CDR3 region has 14 residues. V dropped 7 bases and J dropped 5; count of bases not matched to a gene: 9. CDR1 and CDR2 (germline): MGHRA, YSYEKL. CDR3 loop: CASTTIQGADEQYF. The CDR3 bases are TGCGCCAGCACAACAATACAGGGGGCGGACGAGCAGTACTTC.

J is TRBJ2-5 and V is TRBV19; 12 nucleotides match TRBD1. The J call is doubtful: the DNA matches TRBJ2-7 better. The germline gives CDR1 LNHDA, CDR2 SQIVND (reference sequence). The CDR3 consists of 15 residues. This chain's CDR3 is CASSPPGTGGLEQYF. CDR3 coding DNA: TGTGCCAGTAGCCCACCCGGGACAGGGGGCCTCGAGCAGTACTTC.

In DNA, the CDR3 is TGTGCCAGCTCACCTCGCGAGTTCCACAATGAGCAGTTCTTC. This codes for CASSPREFHNEQFF. The chain carries TRBV18 and TRBJ2-1; no clear D gene. V was pared by 3 bases and J by 5 bases, with 11 bases between. Looked up from germline, CDR1 is KGHSH and CDR2 is LQKENI. The CDR3 spans 14 residues.

This chain connects TRBV2 to TRBJ1-2, with D possibly TRBD1 on 5 matching bases. With 7 bases removed from V and 8 bases from J, the gap between germline ends came to 14 bases. The CDR3 has 12 residues. Germline V gene data show CDR1 as SNHLY and CDR2 as FYNNEI. The CDR3 here is CASTPGLGGYTF. CDR3 nucleotide sequence: TGTGCCAGCACACCGGGACTCGGGGGCTACACCTTC.

The J gene is TRBJ1-1, the V gene TRBV7-9; D not resolved. Germline-derived CDR1 and CDR2 are SEHNR and FQNEAQ (reference sequence). Trimming shortened V by 5 bases and J by 0 bases, and 10 bases separated the two germline ends. This CDR3 is built from 14 residues. CDR3 bases: TGTGCCAGCAGCCTCCAGGTGATGAACACTGAAGCTTTCTTT. Protein: CASSLQVMNTEAFF.

This clone was picked up a small number of times. The chain employs TRBV15 and TRBJ2-7; possibly TRBD1 for D (5 bases). Germline loops: CDR1 LNHNV, CDR2 YYDKDF (reference sequence). V was trimmed by 3 bases and J by 1 base, leaving 16 bases between them. The CDR3 has 16 amino acids. Here the CDR3 reads CATSSTGAPNSYEQYF. Here the CDR3 DNA reads TGTGCCACCAGCAGTACAGGAGCACCAAATTCCTACGAGCAGTACTTC.

The J gene is TRBJ2-3, the V gene TRBV15; the match to TRBD2 covers 16 bases. CDR1 and CDR2 (germline): LNHNV, YYDKDF (reference sequence). V lost 0 bases, J lost 8 bases, and 5 bases stayed unmatched. This CDR3 is built from 17 residues. The CDR3 region has the DNA TGTGCCACCAGCAGAGATAGGGGACTAGCGGGGGGGGGTACGCAGTATTTT. It yields the protein CATSRDRGLAGGGTQYF.

The CDR3 loop is CASSSPIVGAGGLDEKLFF. DNA for the CDR3: TGTGCCAGCTCGTCCCCTATCGTGGGGGCGGGAGGGCTAGATGAAAAACTGTTTTTT. V is TRBV18 and J is TRBJ1-4, with D maybe TRBD1 (6 bases). Germline lookup yields CDR1 KGHSH and CDR2 LQKENI. The V end lost 6 bases, the J end lost 6 bases, and 29 bases lay between the germline ends. This CDR3 comprises 19 residues.

The rearrangement uses TRBV27 and TRBJ1-2, with 10 bases matching TRBD1. The CDR3 runs to 15 residues. With V trimmed by 8 bases and J by 2 bases, 8 bases remained unmatched. Looked up from germline, CDR1 is MNHEY and CDR2 is SMNVEV (reference sequence). The CDR3 coding sequence is TGTGCCAGCGGCCTGACAGGGGGCTCAAACTATGGCTACACCTTC. It is translated as CASGLTGGSNYGYTF.

The chain employs TRBV6-5 and TRBJ2-3, with unresolved D. CDR1 and CDR2 (germline): MNHEY, SVGAGI. Trimming took off 6 bases at V and 3 bases at J, with 13 bases between the two ends. The CDR3 sequence is 14 residues long. The CDR3 region has the DNA TGTGCCAGCAGCTCCCTTACGGAGACAGATACGCAGTATTTT. This gives the protein CASSSLTETDTQYF.

The CDR3 spells CASSLRGPGGEQYF. CDR3 DNA: TGTGCCAGCAGTCTCAGGGGGCCGGGGGGCGAGCAGTACTTC. The chain is built from TRBV28 and TRBJ2-7; tentative D call: TRBD1 (8 bases). This CDR3 is 14 amino acids long. Trimming cost V 5 bases and J 6 bases, with 17 bases left between them. Per the germline V gene, CDR1 is MDHEN and CDR2 is SYDVKM.

The J gene is TRBJ1-2, the V gene TRBV29-1; D not resolved. Trimming took 5 bases from V and 5 from J, leaving 6 bases between them. The V gene's germline CDR1 is SQVTM and CDR2 ANQGSEA. The CDR3 spans 10 residues. CDR3 nucleotides: TGCAGCGTTCGGGAATATGGCTACACCTTC. It translates to CSVREYGYTF.

V usage is TRBV28 and J usage is TRBJ2-6; 7 bases are shared with TRBD1. Germline V gene data show CDR1 as MDHEN and CDR2 as SYDVKM. Trimming removed 11 bases from V and 2 bases from J; junction bases left unmatched: 12. The CDR3 extends over 16 amino acids. CDR3 loop: CASQGIKLTGANVLTF. CDR3 sequence (DNA): TGTGCCTCACAGGGGATCAAGCTGACTGGGGCCAACGTCCTGACTTTC.

CDR3: CASSSPTGYEQYF. The DNA for the CDR3 is TGTGCCAGCTCATCCCCGACAGGGTACGAGCAGTACTTC. V usage is TRBV18 and J usage is TRBJ2-7, with TRBD1 matching 7 bases. The CDR3 has 13 amino acids. Germline V gene sequence: CDR1 KGHSH, CDR2 LQKENI. V shed 5 bases, J shed 4 bases, and the junction held 5 bases outside the gene matches.

The V and J genes are TRBV6-4 and TRBJ2-1; 9 bases are shared with TRBD1. Losses at the gene ends were 4 bases for V and 4 bases for J; bases not matched to a gene: 5. The CDR3 extends over 15 amino acids. The V gene's germline CDR1 is MRHNA and CDR2 SNTAGT. CDR3 loop: CASSAAGTGYNEQFF. Here the CDR3 DNA reads TGTGCCAGCAGTGCCGCCGGGACAGGGTACAATGAGCAGTTCTTC.

The rearrangement uses TRBV13 and TRBJ2-7; 9 nucleotides match TRBD2. CDR3 length: 14 amino acids. Germline V gene sequence: CDR1 PRHDT, CDR2 FYEKMQ (reference sequence). V dropped 3 bases and J dropped 4; count of bases not matched to a gene: 4. The CDR3: CASSLGTSIYEQYF. CDR3 in DNA: TGTGCCAGCAGCTTGGGGACTAGCATTTACGAGCAGTACTTC.

This clone was seen a single time. The chain joins TRBV16 to TRBJ2-1, with D tentatively TRBD2 (6 bases). This CDR3 region has 16 residues. Germline V gives CDR1 KGHSY, CDR2 FQNENV. V dropped 3 bases and J dropped 2 bases, with 14 bases sitting between them. CDR3 sequence: CASSHNRDSPYNEQFF. CDR3 sequence (DNA): TGTGCCAGCAGCCATAACCGGGACTCTCCCTACAATGAGCAGTTCTTC.

This clone was picked up one time. The chain joins TRBV19 to TRBJ1-2, with D possibly TRBD1 on 5 matching bases. The CDR3 runs to 11 residues. Trimming left V 6 bases short and J 5 bases short, with 7 bases between. Germline V gene lookup returns CDR1 LNHDA and CDR2 SQIVND (reference sequence). The CDR3 DNA reads TGTGCCAGTAGGGGACTGTATGGCTACACCTTC. This encodes CASRGLYGYTF.

J is TRBJ2-1 and V is TRBV19, with TRBD2 identical over 8 bases. The CDR3 loop spans 16 amino acids. Germline assignment: CDR1 LNHDA and CDR2 SQIVND (reference sequence). Trimming removed 1 base from V and 3 bases from J; junction bases left unmatched: 5. The CDR3 coding sequence is TGTGCCAGTAGTATAGGCGGGACTAGTCTCTACAATGAGCAGTTCTTC. It yields the protein CASSIGGTSLYNEQFF.

The chain couples TRBV15 to TRBJ1-3; D uncertain. Looked up from germline, CDR1 is LNHNV and CDR2 is YYDKDF (reference sequence). The V end was cut by 6 bases, the J end by 2 bases, with 11 bases between. This CDR3 contains 14 residues. The CDR3 loop reads CATRPDGAGNTIYF. The CDR3 DNA is TGTGCCACCAGGCCGGACGGGGCTGGAAACACCATATATTTT.

The V call is TRBV9, the J call TRBJ2-3; D gene unclear. V gave up 3 bases and J gave up 5 bases, with 16 bases separating them. This CDR3 is built from 15 residues. The germline CDR1 and CDR2 sequences are SGDLS and YYNGEE. CDR3 sequence reads: CASSAPPRAEDTQYF. DNA of the CDR3: TGTGCCAGCAGCGCCCCACCCCGTGCGGAAGATACGCAGTATTTT.

The chain uses TRBV2 and TRBJ2-7, with 12 bases matching TRBD2. Germline V gene lookup returns CDR1 SNHLY and CDR2 FYNNEI. The CDR3 consists of 18 residues. V was clipped by 2 bases and J by 3 bases; unmatched bases: 11. In DNA form, the CDR3 reads TGTGCCAGCAGTGAATGGGCTAGCGGGAGGGCCACGTTCTACGAGCAGTACTTC. As protein: CASSEWASGRATFYEQYF.

This chain uses TRBV4-2 with TRBJ2-7, with 8 bases identical to TRBD2. The germline CDR1 and CDR2 sequences are LGHNA and YNFKEQ. The CDR3 covers 16 residues. Trimming took 0 bases from V and 6 from J; bases not matched to a gene: 10. The CDR3 DNA is TGTGCCAGCAGCCAAGACGGGTCCGGGAGGGCCGCCGAGCAGTACTTC. It encodes CASSQDGSGRAAEQYF.

This clone was seen a handful of times. This sequence joins TRBV6-9 and TRBJ1-2; D is perhaps TRBD1 (6 bases). The CDR3 runs 13 residues. Trimming pared 3 bases from V and 5 bases from J, leaving 10 bases between. In germline, CDR1 is MNHGY, CDR2 SVAAGI. The CDR3 DNA is TGTGCCAGCAGTTACGGGGACAAGTATGGCTACACCTTC. This codes for CASSYGDKYGYTF.